Listed here is a single T cell receptor beta chain. Data came from immunoSEQ multiplex PCR; TCRdb stores just in-frame clones and leaves some out. Among almost 400,000 clones listed, 89% were seen once. Regarding treatment: roughly 18 received Ad26.COV2.S at low or high dose, single or two shots; five or six received placebo; per-sample allocation not given. At day 63 after the first vaccine or placebo injection, samples were drawn. The sample is drawn from a study of Ad26.COV2.S vaccination and SARS-CoV-2 variants. The CDR3 runs 18 residues. Germline V lookup: CDR1 SGHVS, CDR2 FNYEAQ. V dropped 1 base and J dropped 9; count of bases not matched to a gene: 15.

Sequenced material: peripheral blood, taken in a trial of Ad26.COV2.S vaccine versus placebo. The chain recombines TRBV7-6 with TRBJ2-1, with 10 bases lining up with TRBD2. This clonotype originated in a person between 18 and 65 years old who received the Ad26.COV2.S COVID-19 vaccine or a placebo. The CDR3 region has the DNA TGTGCCAGCAGCTTAGATAGGTCTAGCGGGAGTGTGTTACGTGAGCAGTTCTTC. Translated: CASSLDRSSGSVLREQFF.